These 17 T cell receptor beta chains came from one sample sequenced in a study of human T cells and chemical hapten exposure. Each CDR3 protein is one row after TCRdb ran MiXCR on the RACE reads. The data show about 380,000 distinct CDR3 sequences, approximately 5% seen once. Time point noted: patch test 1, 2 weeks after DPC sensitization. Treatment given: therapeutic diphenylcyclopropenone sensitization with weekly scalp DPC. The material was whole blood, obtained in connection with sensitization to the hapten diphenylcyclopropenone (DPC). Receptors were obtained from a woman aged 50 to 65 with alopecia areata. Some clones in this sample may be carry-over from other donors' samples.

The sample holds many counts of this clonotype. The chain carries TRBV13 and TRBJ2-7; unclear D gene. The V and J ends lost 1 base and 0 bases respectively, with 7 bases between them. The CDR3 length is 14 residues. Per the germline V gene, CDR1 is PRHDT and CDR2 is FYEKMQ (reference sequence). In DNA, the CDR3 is TGTGCCAGCAGCTTAGCCCGGACCTCCTACGAGCAGTACTTC. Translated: CASSLARTSYEQYF.

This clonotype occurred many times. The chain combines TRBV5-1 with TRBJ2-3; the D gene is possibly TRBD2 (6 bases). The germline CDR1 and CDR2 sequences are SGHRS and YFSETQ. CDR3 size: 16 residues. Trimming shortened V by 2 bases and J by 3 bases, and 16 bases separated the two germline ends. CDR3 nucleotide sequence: TGCGCCAGCAGCTTAAGGTCGAGCGGGTCAACAGATACGCAGTATTTT. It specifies CASSLRSSGSTDTQYF.

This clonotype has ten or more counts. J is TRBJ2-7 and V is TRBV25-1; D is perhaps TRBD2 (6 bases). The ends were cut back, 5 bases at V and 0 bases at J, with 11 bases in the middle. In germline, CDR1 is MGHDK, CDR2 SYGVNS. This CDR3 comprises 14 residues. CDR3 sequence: CASSPLASSYEQYF. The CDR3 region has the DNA TGTGCCAGCAGTCCCCTAGCGAGCTCCTACGAGCAGTACTTC.

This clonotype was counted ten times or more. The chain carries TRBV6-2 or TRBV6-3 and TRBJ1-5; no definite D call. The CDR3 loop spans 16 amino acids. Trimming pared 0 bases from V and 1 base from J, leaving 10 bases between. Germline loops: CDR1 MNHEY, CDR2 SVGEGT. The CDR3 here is CASSYSTLLSNQPQHF. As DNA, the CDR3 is TGTGCCAGCAGTTACTCCACTCTCCTCAGCAATCAGCCCCAGCATTTT.

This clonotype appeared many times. DNA of the CDR3: TGCAGTGCTAGCCTACTAATACTAGCGGGCCCAGCCCACTACGAGCAGTACTTC. This encodes CSASLLILAGPAHYEQYF. This chain links TRBV20-1 with TRBJ2-7, with 9 bases identical to TRBD2. V gave up 3 bases and J gave up 3 bases; unmatched junction bases: 18. There are 18 residues in the CDR3. Germline CDR1 reads DFQATT; CDR2 reads SNEGSKA (reference sequence).

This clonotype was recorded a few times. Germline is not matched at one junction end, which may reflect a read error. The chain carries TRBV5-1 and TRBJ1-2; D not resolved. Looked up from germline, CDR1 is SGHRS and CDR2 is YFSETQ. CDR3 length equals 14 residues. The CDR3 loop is CASSLGTALGGWSF. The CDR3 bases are TGCGCCAGCAGCTTGGGGACTGCCCTTGGTGGTTGGTCCTTC.

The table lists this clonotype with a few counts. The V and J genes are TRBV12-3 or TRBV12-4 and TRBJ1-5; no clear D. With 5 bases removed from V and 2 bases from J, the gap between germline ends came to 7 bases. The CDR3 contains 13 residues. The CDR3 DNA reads TGTGCCAGCAGTCCGGCGGGCAATCAGCCCCAGCATTTT. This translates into CASSPAGNQPQHF.

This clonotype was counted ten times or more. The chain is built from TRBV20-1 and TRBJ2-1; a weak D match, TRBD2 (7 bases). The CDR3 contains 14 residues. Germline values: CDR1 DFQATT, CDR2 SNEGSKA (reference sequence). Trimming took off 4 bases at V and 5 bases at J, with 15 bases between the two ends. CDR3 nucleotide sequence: TGCAGTGCTATCTCGGGGGGCCAAAACAATGAGCAGTTCTTC. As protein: CSAISGGQNNEQFF.

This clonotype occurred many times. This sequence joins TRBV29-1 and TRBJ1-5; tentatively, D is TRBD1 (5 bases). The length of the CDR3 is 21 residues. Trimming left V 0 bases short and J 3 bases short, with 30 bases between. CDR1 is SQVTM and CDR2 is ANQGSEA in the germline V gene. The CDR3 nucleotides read TGCAGCGTTGAAGATCAGGGTCGGACCAGGGAGCGAGGGAAATTCAATCAGCCCCAGCATTTT. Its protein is CSVEDQGRTRERGKFNQPQHF.

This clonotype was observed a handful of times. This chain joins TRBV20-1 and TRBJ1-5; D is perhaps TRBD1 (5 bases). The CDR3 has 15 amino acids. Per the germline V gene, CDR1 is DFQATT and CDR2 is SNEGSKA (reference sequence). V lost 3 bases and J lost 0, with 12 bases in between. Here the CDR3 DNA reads TGCAGTGCTAGGGGAAGGGGCCGTAGCAATCAGCCCCAGCATTTT. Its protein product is CSARGRGRSNQPQHF.

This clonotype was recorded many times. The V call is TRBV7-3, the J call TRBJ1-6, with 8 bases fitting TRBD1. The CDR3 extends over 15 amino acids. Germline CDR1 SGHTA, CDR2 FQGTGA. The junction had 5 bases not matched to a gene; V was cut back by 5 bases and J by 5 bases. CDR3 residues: CASSAQGANNSPLHF. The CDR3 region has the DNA TGTGCCAGCAGCGCCCAGGGGGCCAATAATTCACCCCTCCACTTT.

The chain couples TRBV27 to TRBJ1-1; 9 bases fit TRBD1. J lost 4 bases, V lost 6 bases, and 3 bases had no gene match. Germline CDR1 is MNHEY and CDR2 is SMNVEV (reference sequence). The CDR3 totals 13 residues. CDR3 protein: CASRGQGFTEAFF. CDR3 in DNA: TGTGCCAGCAGGGGACAGGGTTTCACTGAAGCTTTCTTT.

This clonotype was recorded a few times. The CDR3: CASSIGQGSAEAFF. The DNA for the CDR3 is TGTGCCAGCAGTATCGGACAGGGGAGCGCTGAAGCTTTCTTT. V and J are TRBV6-5 and TRBJ1-1, with 9 bases aligning to TRBD1. J was trimmed by 6 bases and V by 5 bases; bases with no gene match: 7. This CDR3 comprises 14 residues. Germline lookup yields CDR1 MNHEY and CDR2 SVGAGI.

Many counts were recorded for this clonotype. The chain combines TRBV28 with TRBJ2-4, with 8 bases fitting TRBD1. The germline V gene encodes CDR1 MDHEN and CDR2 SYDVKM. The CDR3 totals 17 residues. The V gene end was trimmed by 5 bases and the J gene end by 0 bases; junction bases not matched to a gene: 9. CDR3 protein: CASSLTTGGLAKNIQYF. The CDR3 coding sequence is TGTGCCAGCAGTCTTACCACAGGGGGTCTAGCCAAAAACATTCAGTACTTC.

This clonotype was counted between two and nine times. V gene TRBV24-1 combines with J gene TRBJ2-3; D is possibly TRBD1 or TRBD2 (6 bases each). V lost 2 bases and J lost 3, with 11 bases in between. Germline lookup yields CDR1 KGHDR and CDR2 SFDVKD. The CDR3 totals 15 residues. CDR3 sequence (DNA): TGTGCCACCAGTGATTCCCGGGGGCCGACAGATACGCAGTATTTT. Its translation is CATSDSRGPTDTQYF.

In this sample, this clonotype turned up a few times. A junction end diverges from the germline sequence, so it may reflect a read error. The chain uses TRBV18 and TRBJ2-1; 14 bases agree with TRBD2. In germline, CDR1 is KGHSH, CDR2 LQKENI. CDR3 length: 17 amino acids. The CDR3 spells CASSPLFGTSGSNEQFF. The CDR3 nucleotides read TGTGCCAGCTCGCCACTCTTCGGGACTAGCGGGAGTAATGAGCAGTTCTTC.

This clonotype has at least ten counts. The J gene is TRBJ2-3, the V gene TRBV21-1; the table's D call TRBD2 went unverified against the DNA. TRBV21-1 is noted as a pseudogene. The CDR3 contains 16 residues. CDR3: CASNSGGGPSTDTQYF. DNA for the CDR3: TGTGCCAGCAACTCGGGAGGGGGCCCCAGCACAGATACGCAGTATTTT.